Following are 8 T cell receptor beta chains from one sample sequenced in a study of shared clonotypes between healthy human individuals. Only in-frame clones appear in the TCRdb table, and some are missing; sequencing was by immunoSEQ multiplex PCR. Of 2 million to 3 million clones in the sample, roughly 93% were seen once. Sequencing used naive CD4+ T cells from PBMCs. Subset of the sample: CD45RA+ positively selected. These TCRs come from a man younger than 35 in good health. Some clones in this sample may be carry-over from other donors' samples.

This clone was recorded once. The rearrangement links TRBV30 to TRBJ1-1; TRBD1 matches at 12 bases. The trim removed 2 bases at V and 6 bases at J, leaving 7 bases unmatched. Germline loops: CDR1 GTSNPN, CDR2 SVGIG (reference sequence). The CDR3 is 15 residues long. CDR3 coding DNA: TGTGCCTGGAGTTTTCCGGGACAGGGGGCCGCTGAAGCTTTCTTT. This codes for CAWSFPGQGAAEAFF.

The chain recombines TRBV2 with TRBJ1-1, with 7 bases that match TRBD1. The V and J ends lost 7 bases and 4 bases, in that order; junction bases with no gene match: 6. Germline values: CDR1 SNHLY, CDR2 FYNNEI. The CDR3 is 13 residues long. Here the CDR3 reads CASTRQGGTEAFF. For the CDR3, the DNA is TGTGCCAGCACTCGACAGGGTGGCACTGAAGCTTTCTTT.

The rearrangement uses TRBV6-1 and TRBJ1-1, with D unresolved. CDR1 and CDR2 (germline): MNHNS, SASEGT. This CDR3 contains 12 residues. Trimming stripped 7 bases from V and 3 bases from J, with 9 bases between. The chain's CDR3 is CASTEGYTEAFF. The CDR3 region has the DNA TGTGCCAGCACTGAGGGATACACTGAAGCTTTCTTT.

The V and J genes are TRBV30 and TRBJ1-1; D may be TRBD1 (6 bases). The V and J ends lost 7 bases and 5 bases respectively, with 17 bases between them. The CDR3 consists of 13 residues. Germline V CDR1 and CDR2: GTSNPN, SVGIG (reference sequence). CDR3 region: CALWGARRTEAFF. The CDR3 nucleotides read TGTGCCTTGTGGGGGGCGAGGAGAACTGAAGCTTTCTTT. The variable domain in full, with the rest retrieved from reference TRBV30 and TRBJ1-1, is SQTIHQWPATLVQPVGSPLSLECTVEGTSNPNLYWYRQAAGRGLQLLFYSVGIGQISSEVPQNLSASRPQDRQFILSSKKLLLSDSGFYLCALWGARRTEAFFGQGTRLTVV.

With respect to this clone: This sample includes further DNA sequences coding for the same CDR3. This rearrangement joins TRBV18 to TRBJ2-6; TRBD1 aligns across 7 bases. With V trimmed by 5 bases and J by 2 bases, 3 bases remained unmatched. Germline V CDR1 and CDR2: KGHSH, LQKENI. There are 15 residues in the CDR3. CDR3 sequence reads: CASSTQGAGANVLTF. In nucleotides, the CDR3 is TGTGCCAGCTCAACCCAGGGGGCTGGGGCCAACGTCCTGACTTTC.

The chain links TRBV28 to TRBJ2-7; tentatively, D is TRBD1 or TRBD2 (5 bases each). This CDR3 is built from 14 residues. Germline assignment: CDR1 MDHEN and CDR2 SYDVKM. The V and J ends lost 10 bases and 1 base respectively, with 17 bases between them. The CDR3 region has the DNA TGTGCCACCAGAGGGGACGGAGAATCCTACGAGCAGTACTTC. It specifies CATRGDGESYEQYF.

The V call is TRBV18, the J call TRBJ2-7; TRBD1 aligns across 10 bases. The CDR3 covers 14 residues. Per germline, CDR1 KGHSH and CDR2 LQKENI. The junction had 6 bases not matched to a gene; V was cut back by 6 bases and J by 4 bases. This CDR3 reads CASSRQGARYEQYF. As DNA, the CDR3 is TGTGCCAGCTCGCGACAGGGGGCGCGTTACGAGCAGTACTTC. Full variable domain (missing parts from reference TRBV18 and TRBJ2-7): NAGVMQNPRHLVRRRGQEARLRCSPMKGHSHVYWYRQLPEEGLKFMVYLQKENIIDESGMPKERFSAEFPKEGPSILRIQQVVRGDSAAYFCASSRQGARYEQYFGPGTRLTVT.

This chain connects TRBV5-6 to TRBJ2-2; weak D call: TRBD1 (5 bases). The V end lost 5 bases, the J end lost 1 base, and 9 bases lay between the germline ends. CDR1 is SGHDT and CDR2 is YYEEEE in the germline V gene. The CDR3 length is 14 residues. The CDR3 loop is CASSRTLNTGELFF. In nucleotides, the CDR3 is TGTGCCAGCAGTCGGACATTGAACACCGGGGAGCTGTTTTTT. The full variable domain, with the rest looked up from reference TRBV5-6 and TRBJ2-2, is DAGVTQSPTHLIKTRGQQVTLRCSPKSGHDTVSWYQQALGQGPQFIFQYYEEEERQRGNFPDRFSGHQFPNYSSELNVNALLLGDSALYLCASSRTLNTGELFFGEGSRLTVL.